The 3 T cell receptor beta chains presented below share a single source sample, sequenced in a study of T cells in Graves' hyperthyroidism and ophthalmopathy (dated by TCRdb to between 2018 and 2021). The receptor library was made with multiplex PCR. TCRdb shows the sequencer as Illumina HiSeq 2000. Amplification of TCR beta CDR3 regions was carried out from RNA transcripts. A first-round RT-PCR of the TCR CDR3 used the HTBI primer set with the Qiagen OneStep RT-PCR kit. Through fastp at Q25 and MiXCR, TCRdb rebuilt clones from the public reads, retaining in-frame beta chains. Rows with one shared CDR3 protein collapse into an entry with the most common genes and DNA. The sample table contains about 200,000 distinct CDR3 sequences; only one count was recorded for roughly 18% of them. The top ten constitute roughly 44% of the sample. The sequenced material came from blood. These TCRs come from a man in his forties with Graves' hyperthyroidism.

This clonotype was recorded once. This chain connects TRBV7-3 to TRBJ2-1, with 8 bases that match TRBD2. CDR3 length: 15 residues. Germline loops: CDR1 SGHTA, CDR2 FQGTGA. The trim removed 5 bases at V and 9 bases at J, leaving 12 bases unmatched. DNA of the CDR3: TGTGCCAGCAGCCCAACCCTCGGGGGGGCAAGTGAGCAGTTCTTC. This encodes CASSPTLGGASEQFF.

Regarding this clonotype: This may come from a read error, since a much larger clone is one base off. The J gene is TRBJ1-5, the V gene TRBV5-4; no firm D call. This CDR3 comprises 13 residues. Germline V gene data show CDR1 as SGHNT and CDR2 as YYREEE (reference sequence). As DNA, the CDR3 is TGTGCCAGTTCGACAAATCCCAATCAGCCCCGGCATTTT. Translation: CASSTNPNQPRHF.

The rearrangement uses TRBV2 and TRBJ2-3; 11 bases map to TRBD2. Losses at the gene ends were 2 bases for V and 5 bases for J; bases not matched to a gene: 6. Germline V gene lookup returns CDR1 SNHLY and CDR2 FYNNEI. The CDR3 has 16 amino acids. CDR3 in amino acids: CASSEFVAGGQDTQYF. CDR3 nucleotides: TGTGCCAGCAGTGAATTTGTAGCGGGGGGGCAAGATACGCAGTATTTT.